Presented here are 22 T cell receptor beta chains from one specimen sequenced in a study of control samples from healthy donors and cancer patients. Method: immunoSEQ multiplex PCR; TCRdb's copy keeps in-frame clones and lacks some. The sample has fewer than 100,000 clones, about 88% seen once. Sequenced input: blood. The receptors were sampled from a woman aged 45 to 65 in good health.

The rearrangement uses TRBV2 and TRBJ1-1; possibly TRBD1 for D (6 bases). Germline V gene sequence: CDR1 SNHLY, CDR2 FYNNEI. CDR3 length: 15 residues. Trimming shortened V by 6 bases and J by 2 bases, and 16 bases separated the two germline ends. The CDR3 nucleotides read TGTGCCAGCAGACTCGAACAGGGCTCAAACACTGAAGCTTTCTTT. Encoded protein: CASRLEQGSNTEAFF. Based on the CDR3 plus reference TRBV2 and TRBJ1-1, the full variable domain is EPEVTQTPSHQVTQMGQEVILRCVPISNHLYFYWYRQILGQKVEFLVSFYNNEISEKSEIFDDQFSVERPDGSNFTLKIRSTKLEDSAMYFCASRLEQGSNTEAFFGQGTRLTVV.

This chain uses TRBV5-1 with TRBJ2-7; 9 nucleotides line up with TRBD1. V was clipped by 1 base and J by 2 bases; unmatched bases: 4. This CDR3 region has 15 residues. Germline V gene sequence: CDR1 SGHRS, CDR2 YFSETQ. CDR3 loop: CASSLRGQGTYEQYF. CDR3 in DNA: TGCGCCAGCAGCTTGAGGGGACAGGGTACCTACGAGCAGTACTTC.

The chain couples TRBV9 to TRBJ2-2; D is perhaps TRBD2 (5 bases). The V gene's germline CDR1 is SGDLS and CDR2 YYNGEE. V was clipped by 3 bases and J by 4 bases, with 16 bases between them. CDR3 size: 16 residues. CDR3 amino acids: CASSAVGRVSTGELFF. CDR3 sequence (DNA): TGTGCCAGCAGCGCCGTAGGGCGGGTGTCCACCGGGGAGCTGTTTTTT.

The chain is built from TRBV2 and TRBJ1-1; the D is unclear. Germline assignment: CDR1 SNHLY and CDR2 FYNNEI. V was clipped by 6 bases and J by 0 bases, with 5 bases between them. CDR3 size: 12 residues. In nucleotides, the CDR3 is TGTGCCAGCAGGCTATTGAACACTGAAGCTTTCTTT. Its protein product is CASRLLNTEAFF.

J is TRBJ2-7 and V is TRBV15; D is possibly TRBD2 (6 bases). The CDR3 loop spans 15 amino acids. Per the germline V gene, CDR1 is LNHNV and CDR2 is YYDKDF (reference sequence). Trimming left V 1 base short and J 2 bases short, with 12 bases between. The CDR3 bases are TGTGCCACCAGCAGAGCGGGGGACTTCCCCTACGAGCAGTACTTC. Its protein is CATSRAGDFPYEQYF.

The CDR3 DNA follows: TGTGCCAGTTGCCCCTCGCGGGGCTACAATCAGCCCCAGCATTTT. Translated: CASCPSRGYNQPQHF. The chain employs TRBV2 and TRBJ1-5; D perhaps matches TRBD1 (5 bases). Germline-derived CDR1 and CDR2 are SNHLY and FYNNEI. This CDR3 has 15 amino acids. The germline V and J ends were trimmed by 9 bases and 3 bases, with 18 bases remaining between them.

The chain employs TRBV10-3 and TRBJ2-1, with TRBD2 matching over 9 bases. This CDR3 comprises 15 residues. Germline CDR1 reads ENHRY; CDR2 reads SYGVKD. The V segment lost 3 bases and the J segment 7 bases; nucleotides outside the gene matches: 7. The CDR3 DNA sequence: TGTGCCATCAGTGACCCGGGACTAGCACGTAATGAGCAGTTCTTC. This sequence encodes CAISDPGLARNEQFF.

V usage is TRBV6-5 and J usage is TRBJ1-4, with D possibly TRBD1 on 5 matching bases. This CDR3 comprises 15 residues. The V end lost 2 bases, the J end lost 3 bases, and 10 bases lay between the germline ends. Germline V gene data show CDR1 as MNHEY and CDR2 as SVGAGI. This CDR3 is CASSYAGASNEKLFF. DNA of the CDR3: TGTGCCAGCAGTTACGCCGGGGCCTCTAATGAAAAACTGTTTTTT.

This CDR3 is CASRGGGRPGDTQYF. In nucleotides, the CDR3 is TGTGCCAGCAGAGGTGGGGGGCGCCCGGGAGATACGCAGTATTTT. The chain is built from TRBV9 and TRBJ2-3; D tentatively reads TRBD1 or TRBD2 (6 bases each). Germline values: CDR1 SGDLS, CDR2 YYNGEE. The CDR3 covers 15 residues. With 5 bases removed from V and 5 bases from J, the gap between germline ends came to 18 bases.

The V and J genes are TRBV3-1 (or the pseudogene TRBV3-2) and TRBJ2-2, with D unclear. Germline-derived CDR1 and CDR2 are LGHDT and YNNKEL (reference sequence). Trimming removed 1 base from V and 6 bases from J, with 6 bases in between. The CDR3 extends over 13 amino acids. The CDR3 protein is CASSQGPAGELFF. The CDR3 nucleotides read TGTGCCAGCAGCCAAGGCCCGGCCGGGGAGCTGTTTTTT.

This sequence joins TRBV19 and TRBJ1-2; possibly TRBD1 for D (6 bases). This CDR3 is 14 amino acids long. The V and J ends lost 5 bases and 6 bases respectively, with 16 bases between them. Germline V gives CDR1 LNHDA, CDR2 SQIVND (reference sequence). CDR3 nucleotides: TGTGCCAGTAGTCGAGCTCAGGGGATCGATGGCTACACCTTC. It codes for CASSRAQGIDGYTF.

The chain has TRBV2 and TRBJ2-1, with 9 nucleotides matching TRBD1. Losses at the gene ends were 4 bases for V and 9 bases for J; bases not matched to a gene: 7. This CDR3 comprises 14 residues. The germline CDR1 and CDR2 sequences are SNHLY and FYNNEI. CDR3 in amino acids: CASSGGQGNTEQFF. The DNA for the CDR3 is TGTGCCAGCAGTGGGGGACAGGGTAACACTGAGCAGTTCTTC.

The chain couples TRBV15 to TRBJ1-4; D is uncertain. The CDR3 covers 13 residues. Germline V gene sequence: CDR1 LNHNV, CDR2 YYDKDF (reference sequence). V lost 0 bases and J lost 11, with 10 bases in between. The CDR3 sequence is CATSRDWESKLFF. The CDR3 nucleotides read TGTGCCACCAGCAGAGATTGGGAGTCCAAACTGTTTTTT.

This chain connects TRBV5-1 to TRBJ1-2; TRBD1 matches 9 bases. The germline gives CDR1 SGHRS, CDR2 YFSETQ. V shed 3 bases and J 8 bases; nucleotides not matched to a gene: 11. CDR3 size: 15 residues. The CDR3 protein is CASSSGTGQGWGYTF. CDR3 in DNA: TGCGCCAGCAGCTCGGGCACGGGACAGGGATGGGGCTACACCTTC.

V and J are TRBV3-1 (or the pseudogene TRBV3-2) and TRBJ2-3, with 10 bases identical to TRBD2. J was trimmed by 9 bases and V by 4 bases; bases with no gene match: 10. The CDR3 has 15 amino acids. CDR1 and CDR2 (germline): LGHDT, YNNKEL (reference sequence). Here the CDR3 DNA reads TGTGCCAGCAGCCCCTCGACTAGCGGGTTTGTAACGCAGTATTTT. Its translation: CASSPSTSGFVTQYF.

The V call is TRBV18, the J call TRBJ2-7; TRBD2 is a possible D gene (6 bases). The CDR3 covers 15 residues. Germline-derived CDR1 and CDR2 are KGHSH and LQKENI. V shed 7 bases and J shed 6 bases, with 22 bases lying between them. The CDR3 DNA is TGTGCCAGCTGCGCGACGCGGGGCATCGGCGTCGAGCAGTACTTC. This codes for CASCATRGIGVEQYF.

The chain recombines TRBV3-1 (or the pseudogene TRBV3-2) with TRBJ2-7; D gene ambiguous. Deletions cut 4 bases from V and 3 bases from J, with 4 bases between. The germline V gene encodes CDR1 LGHDT and CDR2 YNNKEL (reference sequence). The CDR3 sequence is 11 residues long. The CDR3 sequence: CASSLNYEQYF. The CDR3 nucleotides are TGTGCCAGCAGCCTAAACTACGAGCAGTACTTC.

V usage is TRBV3-1 (or the pseudogene TRBV3-2) and J usage is TRBJ2-2; D is uncertain. The CDR3 spans 17 residues. The ends were cut back, 4 bases at V and 4 bases at J, with 19 bases in the middle. The germline CDR1 and CDR2 sequences are LGHDT and YNNKEL (reference sequence). The CDR3 sequence is CASSRGRVGSATGELFF. The CDR3 DNA reads as TGTGCCAGCAGCCGAGGACGAGTAGGATCAGCCACCGGGGAGCTGTTTTTT.

This clone was seen a handful of times. This rearrangement joins TRBV3-1 (or the pseudogene TRBV3-2) to TRBJ1-6; 8 nucleotides align to TRBD1. This CDR3 region has 13 residues. CDR1 and CDR2 (germline): LGHDT, YNNKEL (reference sequence). The junction had 4 bases not matched to a gene; V was cut back by 6 bases and J by 9 bases. The CDR3: CASRGQGISPLHF. CDR3 DNA sequence: TGTGCCAGCAGAGGACAGGGAATTTCACCCCTCCACTTT.

The sample holds a few counts of this clone. This rearrangement joins TRBV5-5 to TRBJ1-2; TRBD1 agrees at 10 bases. The V gene's germline CDR1 is SGHKS and CDR2 YYEKEE (reference sequence). With 0 bases clipped from V and 6 bases from J, the junction kept 8 bases outside the gene matches. The CDR3 covers 16 residues. CDR3 coding DNA: TGTGCCAGCAGCTTGGGTGATCCGACAGGGGGCCATGGCTACACCTTC. Its protein is CASSLGDPTGGHGYTF.

The chain uses TRBV9 and TRBJ1-1; D is unresolved. This CDR3 is built from 16 residues. The germline V and J ends were trimmed by 4 bases and 0 bases, with 16 bases remaining between them. The V gene's germline CDR1 is SGDLS and CDR2 YYNGEE. The CDR3 nucleotides are TGTGCCAGCAGCCGTTTTCACGAATCCATGAACACTGAAGCTTTCTTT. Translation gives CASSRFHESMNTEAFF.

This chain links TRBV4-1 with TRBJ2-2, with TRBD1 identical over 8 bases. CDR1 and CDR2 from the germline V gene are MGHRA and YSYEKL. The V segment lost 4 bases and the J segment 5 bases; nucleotides outside the gene matches: 6. This CDR3 region has 15 residues. CDR3 protein: CASSPNRGRTGELFF. The CDR3 nucleotides are TGCGCCAGCAGCCCGAACAGGGGGAGGACCGGGGAGCTGTTTTTT.